One sample yielded the 28 T cell receptor beta chains listed below, sequenced in a study of early T cells in non-severe SARS-CoV-2 infection. TCRdb itself ran the 5' RACE reads through MiXCR, one entry per CDR3 protein. The sample lists about 21,000 distinct CDR3 sequences, roughly 4% occurring once. The sequenced sample consisted of whole blood. These TCRs come from an adult who was a healthcare worker with PCR-confirmed SARS-CoV-2 infection or an uninfected control (not recorded which).

This clonotype was seen repeatedly, ten times or more. The gene calls are TRBV9 and TRBJ1-6; TRBD1 agrees at 7 bases. J was trimmed by 7 bases and V by 7 bases; bases with no gene match: 11. The CDR3 extends over 15 amino acids. Germline CDR1 reads SGDLS; CDR2 reads YYNGEE. The CDR3 spells CASRRGGQENSPLHF. As DNA, the CDR3 is TGTGCCAGCCGGCGGGGTGGACAGGAGAATTCACCCCTCCACTTT.

This clonotype came up a few times. The J gene is TRBJ2-2, the V gene TRBV11-2; D is unclear. The V end lost 0 bases, the J end lost 4 bases, and 12 bases lay between the germline ends. CDR3 size: 16 residues. Germline-derived CDR1 and CDR2 are SGHAT and FQNNGV. CDR3 nucleotide sequence: TGTGCCAGCAGCTTAGATCTTGGCCGCCTCACCGGGGAGCTGTTTTTT. It codes for CASSLDLGRLTGELFF.

This clonotype was seen repeatedly, ten times or more. The chain has TRBV20-1 and TRBJ2-7, with TRBD1 matching 9 bases. Trimming cost V 5 bases and J 0 bases; bases outside gene matches: 11. CDR3 length: 16 amino acids. Germline V gene sequence: CDR1 DFQATT, CDR2 SNEGSKA (reference sequence). CDR3 residues: CSASKAGTGNSYEQYF. The CDR3 DNA sequence: TGCAGTGCTTCGAAAGCCGGGACAGGGAACTCCTACGAGCAGTACTTC.

There are many counts of this clonotype. This chain joins TRBV11-2 and TRBJ2-4, with D perhaps matching TRBD2 (6 bases). V was trimmed by 2 bases and J by 1 base, leaving 9 bases between them. The germline V gene encodes CDR1 SGHAT and CDR2 FQNNGV. The CDR3 has 15 residues. CDR3 residues: CASSLYGGAKNIQYF. For the CDR3, the DNA is TGTGCCAGCAGCTTATATGGGGGGGCCAAAAACATTCAGTACTTC.

The chain combines TRBV12-5 with TRBJ2-3, with D uncertain. Per the germline V gene, CDR1 is LGHNT and CDR2 is FRNRAP. Between the trimmed V and J ends, which lost 4 bases and 0 bases, there was a span of 11 bases. This CDR3 contains 15 residues. The CDR3 reads CASGSQLTSTDTQYF. As DNA, the CDR3 is TGTGCTAGTGGTTCCCAGCTAACTAGCACAGATACGCAGTATTTT.

This clonotype showed up many times. V and J are TRBV10-3 and TRBJ2-3; D might be TRBD2 (6 bases). This CDR3 region has 12 residues. CDR1 ENHRY and CDR2 SYGVKD come from the germline V gene. The CDR3 nucleotides are TGTGCGGGGGGACCCAGCACAGATACGCAGTATTTT. It is translated as CAGGPSTDTQYF.

The V call is TRBV20-1, the J call TRBJ2-3; TRBD2 matches 8 bases. This CDR3 is built from 14 residues. CDR1 DFQATT and CDR2 SNEGSKA come from the germline V gene (reference sequence). J was trimmed by 2 bases and V by 6 bases; bases with no gene match: 7. CDR3 sequence reads: CSANGGVHTDTQYF. CDR3 DNA: TGCAGTGCGAACGGGGGGGTACACACAGATACGCAGTATTTT.

This clonotype was counted many times. The chain combines TRBV7-2 with TRBJ2-7; possible D gene TRBD2, 6 bases. V was trimmed by 3 bases and J by 3 bases, leaving 12 bases between them. Germline V gene data show CDR1 as SGHTA and CDR2 as FQGNSA. This CDR3 contains 14 residues. The CDR3 DNA is TGTGCCAGCAGCTTTGCTAGCGAGGGCTACGAGCAGTACTTC. It specifies CASSFASEGYEQYF.

This clonotype was seen ten or more times. The rearrangement joins TRBV20-1 to TRBJ2-5, with unresolved D. The ends were cut back, 3 bases at V and 5 bases at J, with 10 bases in the middle. CDR1 is DFQATT and CDR2 is SNEGSKA in the germline V gene (reference sequence). The CDR3 runs 12 residues. The CDR3 here is CSASGQPETQYF. In nucleotides, the CDR3 is TGCAGTGCTAGCGGGCAACCCGAGACCCAGTACTTC.

This clonotype has ten or more counts. J is TRBJ1-5 and V is TRBV20-1; D remains unclear. The V gene's germline CDR1 is DFQATT and CDR2 SNEGSKA (reference sequence). The CDR3 loop spans 13 amino acids. The V end lost 3 bases, the J end lost 3 bases, and 9 bases lay between the germline ends. Here the CDR3 reads CSARPDPNQPQHF. As DNA, the CDR3 is TGCAGTGCTAGGCCTGATCCCAATCAGCCCCAGCATTTT.

This clonotype was detected a few times. The chain carries TRBV24-1 and TRBJ1-1; 8 bases map to TRBD1. Germline V lookup: CDR1 KGHDR, CDR2 SFDVKD. The ends lost 3 bases at V and 3 bases at J; junction bases unmatched: 5. There are 15 residues in the CDR3. The CDR3 reads CATSDDSQGDTEAFF. The CDR3 region has the DNA TGTGCCACCAGTGATGACTCACAGGGGGACACTGAAGCTTTCTTT.

This clonotype was seen many times. The rearrangement joins TRBV7-8 to TRBJ2-3; D is uncertain. Per germline, CDR1 SGHVS and CDR2 FQNEAQ. Trimming took off 4 bases at V and 1 base at J, with 9 bases between the two ends. The CDR3 consists of 14 residues. The DNA for the CDR3 is TGTGCCAGCAGCTCCCCCTCCCGCACAGATACGCAGTATTTT. Encoded protein: CASSSPSRTDTQYF.

This clonotype was recorded many times. This chain links TRBV30 with TRBJ2-1; 7 positions agree with TRBD1. V dropped 3 bases and J dropped 9; count of bases not matched to a gene: 5. The V gene's germline CDR1 is GTSNPN and CDR2 SVGIG (reference sequence). This CDR3 contains 12 residues. CDR3: CAWRGDRAEQFF. DNA for the CDR3: TGTGCCTGGAGGGGTGACAGGGCTGAGCAGTTCTTC.

This clonotype was recorded many times. This chain uses TRBV12-3 or TRBV12-4 with TRBJ2-7; D is possibly TRBD2 (7 bases). The V end lost 6 bases, the J end lost 0 bases, and 18 bases lay between the germline ends. The CDR3 consists of 16 residues. The CDR3 DNA reads TGTGCCAGCAGCCCTTCTACAGGGAGGGACTCCTACGAGCAGTACTTC. It yields the protein CASSPSTGRDSYEQYF.

The CDR3 DNA reads TGTGCCAGCAGCCGTTACAGGGGGGATATGACTGAAGCTTTCTTT. Residues: CASSRYRGDMTEAFF. The chain is built from TRBV7-9 and TRBJ1-1, with 8 bases that match TRBD1. The CDR3 has 15 amino acids. Germline-derived CDR1 and CDR2 are SEHNR and FQNEAQ (reference sequence). V gave up 5 bases and J gave up 5 bases; unmatched junction bases: 10.

This clonotype was recorded many times. The chain employs TRBV11-2 and TRBJ2-7; D gene uncertain. V was cut by 0 bases and J by 2 bases, with 8 bases left in between. The CDR3 is 14 residues long. Germline V gene data show CDR1 as SGHAT and CDR2 as FQNNGV. CDR3 in DNA: TGTGCCAGCAGCTTAGATGGGGATACCTACGAGCAGTACTTC. Translated, it gives CASSLDGDTYEQYF.

This clonotype was recorded many times. The V call is TRBV12-3 or TRBV12-4, the J call TRBJ2-5; D assignment may be TRBD1 or TRBD2 (6 bases each). The CDR3 is made up of 13 amino acids. The ends were cut back, 5 bases at V and 5 bases at J, with 12 bases in the middle. The CDR3: CASSPGAGETQYF. In DNA, the CDR3 is TGTGCCAGCAGTCCGGGGGCCGGGGAGACCCAGTACTTC.

This clonotype was seen ten or more times. The chain employs TRBV20-1 and TRBJ1-1, with D possibly matching TRBD1 (5 bases). Trimming cost V 3 bases and J 4 bases, with 21 bases left between them. CDR3 size: 16 residues. Germline CDR1 and CDR2: DFQATT and SNEGSKA (reference sequence). The CDR3 DNA reads TGCAGTGCTAGCCGGTCTTGGGGGGGTCGGACCACTGAAGCTTTCTTT. Translating gives CSASRSWGGRTTEAFF.

In this sample, this clonotype turned up many times. This rearrangement joins TRBV19 to TRBJ2-2; TRBD1 aligns across 8 bases. The germline V gene has CDR1 LNHDA and CDR2 SQIVND (reference sequence). The CDR3 has 15 residues. V was pared by 6 bases and J by 1 base, with 4 bases of the junction left unmatched. The CDR3 reads CASSVGQVNTGELFF. In nucleotides, the CDR3 is TGTGCCAGTAGCGTGGGACAGGTGAACACCGGGGAGCTGTTTTTT.

This clonotype is labeled medium-sized (0.01 to 0.1%). V is TRBV11-2 and J is TRBJ2-7; tentatively, D is TRBD1 or TRBD2 (5 bases each). CDR1 and CDR2 from the germline V gene are SGHAT and FQNNGV. V lost 4 bases, J lost 3 bases, and 16 bases lay in between. The CDR3 spans 15 residues. CDR3 region: CASSSWTGTGYEQYF. The CDR3 nucleotides read TGTGCCAGCAGCTCGTGGACGGGGACGGGCTACGAGCAGTACTTC.

This clonotype was counted many times. V gene TRBV10-3 combines with J gene TRBJ2-7; 12 bases align to TRBD2. The CDR3 extends over 15 amino acids. Trimming took 11 bases from V and 6 from J; bases not matched to a gene: 14. Germline V gives CDR1 ENHRY, CDR2 SYGVKD. CDR3 DNA: TGTGCCGCCCAAGGGCGACTAGCGGGGGTGGGCGAGCAGTACTTC. Its protein is CAAQGRLAGVGEQYF.

This clonotype turned up a few times. The chain couples TRBV12-5 to TRBJ1-1; D is ambiguous. The ends were cut back, 6 bases at V and 4 bases at J, with 15 bases in the middle. The CDR3 runs 14 residues. CDR1 and CDR2 (germline): LGHNT, FRNRAP. The CDR3 coding sequence is TGTGCTAGTGGCCGCGTCCTAGGCGCCACTGAAGCTTTCTTT. Encoded protein: CASGRVLGATEAFF. The full variable domain, in which reference TRBV12-5 and TRBJ1-1 provide the parts outside the CDR3, is DARVTQTPRHKVTEMGQEVTMRCQPILGHNTVFWYRQTMMQGLELLAYFRNRAPLDDSGMPKDRFSAEMPDATLATLKIQPSEPRDSAVYFCASGRVLGATEAFFGQGTRLTVV.

There are many counts of this clonotype. The chain recombines TRBV11-2 with TRBJ2-7; TRBD1 matches 10 bases. The length of the CDR3 is 20 residues. Germline V gives CDR1 SGHAT, CDR2 FQNNGV. The trim removed 5 bases at V and 2 bases at J, leaving 21 bases unmatched. The CDR3 spells CASSLRTGGRSPQEAYEQYF. The CDR3 DNA reads as TGTGCCAGCAGCCTCCGGACAGGGGGGCGATCACCCCAAGAAGCCTACGAGCAGTACTTC. The complete variable domain, with remaining parts taken from reference TRBV11-2 and TRBJ2-7, reads EAGVAQSPRYKIIEKRQSVAFWCNPISGHATLYWYQQILGQGPKLLIQFQNNGVVDDSQLPKDRFSAERLKGVDSTLKIQPAKLEDSAVYLCASSLRTGGRSPQEAYEQYFGPGTRLTVT.

This clonotype was seen more than once but under ten times. The chain links TRBV6-5 to TRBJ2-7, with TRBD2 identical over 8 bases. The germline gives CDR1 MNHEY, CDR2 SVGAGI. With 4 bases clipped from V and 5 bases from J, the junction kept 4 bases outside the gene matches. The CDR3 loop spans 13 amino acids. The CDR3 region is CASSFPGGHEQYF. CDR3 sequence (DNA): TGTGCCAGCAGTTTTCCGGGGGGGCACGAGCAGTACTTC.

The table lists this clonotype with many counts. The chain links TRBV10-1 to TRBJ2-2; 7 nucleotides line up with TRBD2. Germline assignment: CDR1 WNHNN and CDR2 SYGVQD (reference sequence). CDR3 size: 14 residues. J lost 5 bases, V lost 6 bases, and 6 bases had no gene match. The CDR3, as DNA: TGCGCCAGCAGCCTAATGCGGGGGACCGGGGAGCTGTTTTTT. This encodes CASSLMRGTGELFF.

In this sample, this clonotype turned up many times. This sequence joins TRBV18 and TRBJ1-2; 12 bases line up with TRBD1. Germline loops: CDR1 KGHSH, CDR2 LQKENI. Losses at the gene ends were 3 bases for V and 6 bases for J; bases not matched to a gene: 5. The CDR3 is made up of 15 amino acids. The CDR3 DNA sequence: TGTGCCAGCTCACCCCCCGGGACAGGGGGCGATGGCTACACCTTC. Translated: CASSPPGTGGDGYTF.

The sample holds many counts of this clonotype. The rearrangement joins TRBV6-6 to TRBJ2-5, with TRBD2 matching 8 bases. The CDR3 runs 14 residues. From germline, CDR1 is MNHNY and CDR2 SVGAGI (reference sequence). The V and J ends lost 7 bases and 4 bases, in that order; junction bases with no gene match: 8. CDR3 in DNA: TGTGCCAGCACCATCCGGGGGGGAAGAGAGACCCAGTACTTC. This gives the protein CASTIRGGRETQYF.

This clonotype was detected ten times or more. The J gene is TRBJ2-7, the V gene TRBV7-8; maybe TRBD2 (5 bases). V was cut by 4 bases and J by 6 bases, with 22 bases left in between. Germline values: CDR1 SGHVS, CDR2 FQNEAQ. This CDR3 region has 16 residues. CDR3 sequence reads: CASSSLFSRLGSEQYF. CDR3 bases: TGTGCCAGCAGCTCGCTATTTAGCAGGCTTGGGAGCGAGCAGTACTTC.